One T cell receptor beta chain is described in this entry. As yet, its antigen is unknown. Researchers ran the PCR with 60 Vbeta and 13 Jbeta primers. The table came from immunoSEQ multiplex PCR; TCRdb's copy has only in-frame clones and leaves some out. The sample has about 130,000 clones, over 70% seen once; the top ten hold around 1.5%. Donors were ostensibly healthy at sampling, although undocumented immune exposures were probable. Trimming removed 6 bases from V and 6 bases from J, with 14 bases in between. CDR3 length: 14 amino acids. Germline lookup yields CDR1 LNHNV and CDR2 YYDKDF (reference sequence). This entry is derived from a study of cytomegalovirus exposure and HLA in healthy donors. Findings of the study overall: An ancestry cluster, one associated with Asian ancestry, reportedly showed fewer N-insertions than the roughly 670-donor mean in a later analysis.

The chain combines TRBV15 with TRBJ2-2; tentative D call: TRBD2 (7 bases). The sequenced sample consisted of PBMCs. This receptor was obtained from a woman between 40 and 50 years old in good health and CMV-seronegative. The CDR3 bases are TGTGCCACCAGTTGGGGGGGCCGCGCCGGGGAGCTGTTTTTT. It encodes CATSWGGRAGELFF.